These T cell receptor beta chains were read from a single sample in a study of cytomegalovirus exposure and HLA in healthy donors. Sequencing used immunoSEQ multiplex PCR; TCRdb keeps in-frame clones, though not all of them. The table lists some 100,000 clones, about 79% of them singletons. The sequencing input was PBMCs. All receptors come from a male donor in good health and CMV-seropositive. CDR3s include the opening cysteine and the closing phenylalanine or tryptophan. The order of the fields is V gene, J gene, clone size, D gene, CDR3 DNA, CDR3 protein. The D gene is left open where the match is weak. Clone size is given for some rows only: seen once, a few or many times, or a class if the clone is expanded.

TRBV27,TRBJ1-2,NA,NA,TGTGCCAGCAGTTTTAACCCCGGTTATGGCTACACCTTC,CASSFNPGYGYTF
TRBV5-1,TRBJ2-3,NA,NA,TGCGCCAGCAGCTTGGAACCGGGACTCAAGACTGATACGCAGTATTTT,CASSLEPGLKTDTQYF
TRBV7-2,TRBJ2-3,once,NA,TGTGCCAGCAGCCAGGTATATACGCAGTATTTT,CASSQVYTQYF
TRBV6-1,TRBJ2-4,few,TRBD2,TGTGCCAGCAGCCCGGGACTAGCTATGAACATTCAGTACTTC,CASSPGLAMNIQYF
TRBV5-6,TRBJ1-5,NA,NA,TGTGCCAGCAGCCCACGGTCAGGGCAGCCCCAGCATTTT,CASSPRSGQPQHF
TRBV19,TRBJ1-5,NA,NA,TGTGCCAGTAGTGCCCCCGGGTCTAGCAATCAGCCCCAGCATTTT,CASSAPGSSNQPQHF
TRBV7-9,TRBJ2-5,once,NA,TGTGCCAGCAGCTTCGGGGGACAAGAGACCCAGTACTTC,CASSFGGQETQYF
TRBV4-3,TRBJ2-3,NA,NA,TGCGCCAGCAGCCAAGAGGGGCGAGCAGATACGCAGTATTTT,CASSQEGRADTQYF
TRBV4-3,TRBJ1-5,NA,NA,TGCGCCAGCAGCCAAGCCCGGGTAGGCAATCAGCCCCAGCATTTT,CASSQARVGNQPQHF
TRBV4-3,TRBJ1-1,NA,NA,TGCGCCAGCAGCCAAGAATACCGGGGAAGTGCTGAAGCTTTCTTT,CASSQEYRGSAEAFF
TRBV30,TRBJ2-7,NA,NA,TGTGCCTATGGATATTTAGCGGAGCAGTACTTC,CAYGYLAEQYF
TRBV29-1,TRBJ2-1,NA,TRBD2,TGCAGCGTTGTTCTAGCGGGGGCCGGGTACAATGAGCAGTTCTTC,CSVVLAGAGYNEQFF
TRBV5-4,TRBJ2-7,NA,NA,TGTGCCAGCAGCTTCCCGGGGTACGAGCAGTACTTC,CASSFPGYEQYF
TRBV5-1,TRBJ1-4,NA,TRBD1,TGCGCCAGCAGCTTGGGGACAGGGGTGGAAAAACTGTTTTTT,CASSLGTGVEKLFF
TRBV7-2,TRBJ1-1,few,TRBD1,TGTGCCAGCAGCCTACGACAGGGTAACACTGAAGCTTTCTTT,CASSLRQGNTEAFF
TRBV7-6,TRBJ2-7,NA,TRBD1,TGTGCCAGCAGCTTATCACCGGACAGGGGGTACGAGCAGTACTTC,CASSLSPDRGYEQYF
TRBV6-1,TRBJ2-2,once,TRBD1,TGTGCCAGCAGTGACCCACAGGGGGCCGGGGAGCTGTTTTTT,CASSDPQGAGELFF
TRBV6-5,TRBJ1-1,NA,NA,TGTGCCAGCAGTTACAGCGGGGGGACTGAAGCTTTCTTT,CASSYSGGTEAFF
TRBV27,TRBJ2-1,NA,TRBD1,TGTGCCAGCAGTCTACGGACAGGGAGCTCCTACAATGAGCAGTTCTTC,CASSLRTGSSYNEQFF
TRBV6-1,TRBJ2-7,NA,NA,TGTGCCAGCAGTGAATTCCAGGGGCAAGCCTACGAGCAGTACTTC,CASSEFQGQAYEQYF
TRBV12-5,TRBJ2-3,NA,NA,TGTGCTAGTGGCACCCTAAGCACAGATACGCAGTATTTT,CASGTLSTDTQYF
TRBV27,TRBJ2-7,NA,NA,TGTGCCAGCAGAGCCGGGACACACACCTACGAGCAGTACTTC,CASRAGTHTYEQYF
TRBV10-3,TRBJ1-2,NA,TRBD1,TGTGCCATCAGTGAAGAAACCGGGACAGGGACCTACTATGGCTACACCTTC,CAISEETGTGTYYGYTF
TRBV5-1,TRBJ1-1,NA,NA,TGCGCCAGCAGCTTGGCCGACAGTGGGATTGGAGCTTTCTTT,CASSLADSGIGAFF
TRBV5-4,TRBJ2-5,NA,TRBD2,TGTGCCAGCAGCTTGTCCGGGACTAGGGAAGAGACCCAGTACTTC,CASSLSGTREETQYF
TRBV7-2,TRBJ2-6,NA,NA,TGTGCCAGCAGGGGAGGGGGACGTAGCTCTGGGGCCAACGTCCTGACTTTC,CASRGGGRSSGANVLTF
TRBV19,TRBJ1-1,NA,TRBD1,TGTGCCAGTAGGACGGGACAGATGAACACTGAAGCTTTCTTT,CASRTGQMNTEAFF
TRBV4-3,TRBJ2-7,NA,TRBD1,TGCGCCAGCAGCCAAGATAACAGGGGGCCCATATACGAGCAGTACTTC,CASSQDNRGPIYEQYF
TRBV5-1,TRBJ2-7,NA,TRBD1,TGCGCCAGCAGCTTGCTGGGACAGGGGTCTTCTAACGAGCAGTACTTC,CASSLLGQGSSNEQYF
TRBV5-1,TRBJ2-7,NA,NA,TGCGCCAGCAGCTTGGGTACCTACGAGCAGTACTTC,CASSLGTYEQYF
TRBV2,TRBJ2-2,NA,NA,TGTGCCAGCAGTGATATTCGGGGGGCGACCGGGGAGCTGTTTTTT,CASSDIRGATGELFF
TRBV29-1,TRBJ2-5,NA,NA,TGCAGCGTTGCCCGTTCCGGGGGTAGAGTGGAGACCCAGTACTTC,CSVARSGGRVETQYF
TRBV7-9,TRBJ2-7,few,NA,TGTGCCAGCAGCTTAGGTGCCAGCTCCTACGAGCAGTACTTC,CASSLGASSYEQYF
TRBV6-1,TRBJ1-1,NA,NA,TGTGCCAGCAGTGAACGAGTAGCTGAAGCTTTCTTT,CASSERVAEAFF
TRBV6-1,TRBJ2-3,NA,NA,TGTGCCAGCAGTGAAGGAAGAGGGTTCGGGTCAGAAGCAGATACGCAGTATTTT,CASSEGRGFGSEADTQYF
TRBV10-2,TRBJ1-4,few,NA,TGCGCCAGCAGTGGATCGGGGTATAATGAAAAACTGTTTTTT,CASSGSGYNEKLFF
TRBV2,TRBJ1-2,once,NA,TGTGCCAGCAGAGGAGGGTACGGTGGCTACACCTTC,CASRGGYGGYTF
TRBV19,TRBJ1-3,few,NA,TGTGCCAGTAGTCCAGGGGACACCGACTCTGGAAACACCATATATTTT,CASSPGDTDSGNTIYF
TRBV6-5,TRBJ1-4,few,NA,TGTGCCAGCAGACCAGGGTTAGGGGAAAAACTGTTTTTT,CASRPGLGEKLFF
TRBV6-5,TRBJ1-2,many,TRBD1,TGTGCCAGCAGTTACGTCAGGACAGGGGGCTCCTATGGCTACACCTTC,CASSYVRTGGSYGYTF
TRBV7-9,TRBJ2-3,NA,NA,TGTGCCAGCAGCTTTACAACTAGCTCTGATACGCAGTATTTT,CASSFTTSSDTQYF
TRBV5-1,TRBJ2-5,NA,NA,TGCGCCAGCAGCTTGAGGCGCGGCCAAGAGACCCAGTACTTC,CASSLRRGQETQYF
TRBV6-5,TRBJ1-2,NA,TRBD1,TGTGCCAGCAGGCCGAGGACAGGAGGTGGCTACACCTTC,CASRPRTGGGYTF
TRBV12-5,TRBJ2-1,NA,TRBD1,TGTGCTAGTGGTCCCCCGGACAGGGGGGGTTACAATGAGCAGTTCTTC,CASGPPDRGGYNEQFF
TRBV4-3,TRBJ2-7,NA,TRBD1,TGCGCCAGCAGCCAAGAGGGGTCTTTAACAGGGGACGAGCAGTACTTC,CASSQEGSLTGDEQYF
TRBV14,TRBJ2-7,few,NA,TGTGCCAGCAGCCAAGTGGAGGCGAGTGGCGAGCAGTACTTC,CASSQVEASGEQYF
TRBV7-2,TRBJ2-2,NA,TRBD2,TGTGCCAGCAGGGCCGGGACTAGCGGGACCGGGGAGCTGTTTTTT,CASRAGTSGTGELFF
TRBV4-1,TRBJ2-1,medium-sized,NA,TGCGCCAGCAGCCAAGCTGCGGGGGCTTGGGAGCAGTTCTTC,CASSQAAGAWEQFF
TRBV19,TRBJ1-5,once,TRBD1,TGTGCCTCTCTAAACTACCACAGGGGCGAGGGTTTTAGCAATCAGCCCCAGCATTTT,CASLNYHRGEGFSNQPQHF
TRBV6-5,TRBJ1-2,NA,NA,TGTGCCAGCCTGACAGGAATAGGTGGCTACACCTTC,CASLTGIGGYTF
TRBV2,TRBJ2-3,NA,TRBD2,TGTGCCAGCAGCCCACTAGCGGGGGGAAGCGATACGCAGTATTTT,CASSPLAGGSDTQYF
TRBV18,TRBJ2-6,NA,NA,TGTGCCAGCTCACCACCGGGGCAGCAACTATACTCTGGGGCCAACGTCCTGACTTTC,CASSPPGQQLYSGANVLTF
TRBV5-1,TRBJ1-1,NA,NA,TGCGCCAGCAGCTTGGCCACAGGGCGTAACACTGAAGCTTTCTTT,CASSLATGRNTEAFF
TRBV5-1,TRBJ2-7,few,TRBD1,TGCGCCAGCAGCGCCGGGACAGGCGAGCAGTACTTC,CASSAGTGEQYF
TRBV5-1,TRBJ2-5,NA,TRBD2,TGCGCCAGCAGCTTGGCTAGCGGGGAAGAGACCCAGTACTTC,CASSLASGEETQYF
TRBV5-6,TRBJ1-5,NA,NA,TGTGCCAGCAGCTTGGGGGGCCTATCGACTCAGCCCCAGCATTTT,CASSLGGLSTQPQHF
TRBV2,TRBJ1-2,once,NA,TGTGCCAGCAGTGACAATGGCTACACCTTC,CASSDNGYTF
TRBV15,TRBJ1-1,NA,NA,TGTGCCACCAGCAGAGATCTTCCGGACGGGGGCACTGAAGCTTTCTTT,CATSRDLPDGGTEAFF
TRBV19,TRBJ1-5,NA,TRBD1,TGTGCCAGTAGTATGAATCGCTGGGGGGGACAGGGCAATCAGCCCCAGCATTTT,CASSMNRWGGQGNQPQHF